This TCR beta chain was sequenced for a study of human T cells and chemical hapten exposure. The CDR3 runs to 11 residues. Per germline, CDR1 DFQATT and CDR2 SNEGSKA (reference sequence). V shed 6 bases and J shed 4 bases, with 9 bases lying between them. This clonotype was detected a few times. The time point here: patch test 1, 2 weeks after DPC sensitization. Treatment in this sample: therapeutic diphenylcyclopropenone sensitization with weekly scalp DPC. MiXCR was run by TCRdb on the RACE reads, yielding one entry per CDR3 protein. The data hold fewer than 500,000 distinct CDR3 sequences, with roughly 5% observed a single time.

The clonotype comes from a woman aged 50 to 60 with alopecia areata. Some clones in this sample may be carry-over from other donors' samples. The V gene is TRBV20-1, the J gene TRBJ1-1; perhaps TRBD1 as D (6 bases). The source was whole blood, collected in connection with sensitization to the hapten diphenylcyclopropenone (DPC). The CDR3 bases are TGCAGTGCGGAACAGGGCACTGAAGCTTTCTTT. As protein: CSAEQGTEAFF.